The T cell receptor (beta chain) under discussion was sequenced for a study of T cell responses to AZD1222 COVID-19 vaccine. Trimming removed 4 bases from V and 0 bases from J, with 10 bases in between. Germline loops: CDR1 KGHSH, CDR2 LQKENI. This CDR3 has 14 residues. Only in-frame clones appear in the TCRdb table, and some are missing; sequencing was by immunoSEQ multiplex PCR. The sample has approximately 150,000 clones; around 90% are singletons. This sample comprised peripheral blood, obtained 28 days after the second AZD1222 dose. The sequence derives from an adult who received the AZD1222 COVID-19 vaccine. This rearrangement joins TRBV18 to TRBJ2-7, with D perhaps TRBD2 (6 bases). The CDR3 DNA sequence: TGTGCCAGCTCACTAGGGACTGACTCCTACGAGCAGTACTTC. Protein product: CASSLGTDSYEQYF.